This is a list of T cell receptor beta chains from one sample in a study of human T cells and chemical hapten exposure. Via MiXCR, TCRdb re-called the RACE reads, giving one row per CDR3 protein. The table lists about 35,000 distinct CDR3 sequences, roughly 12% of them singletons, with around 1.9% in the top ten. The specimen was whole blood, collected in connection with sensitization to the hapten diphenylcyclopropenone (DPC). These TCRs come from a woman aged 40 to 50 with alopecia areata. Some clones in this sample may be carry-over from other donors' samples. Both conserved end residues are part of each CDR3.

j_call v_call cdr3_aa
TRBJ2-3 TRBV20-1 CSARAAGGQVRTDTQYF
TRBJ1-5 TRBV18 CASTGGRLNQPQHF
TRBJ1-1 TRBV28 CASSFEDGNTEAFF
TRBJ2-7 TRBV9 CASSEGLGSYEQYF
TRBJ1-1 TRBV29-1 CSVEGQTGTFF
TRBJ2-7 TRBV11-3 CASSTSYEQYF
TRBJ2-5 TRBV11-2 CASSLVDTVQETQYF
TRBJ2-1 TRBV12-3/TRBV12-4 CASSFGGLQYNEQFF
TRBJ1-2 TRBV18 CASSLTMGGGDYGYTF
TRBJ2-3 TRBV20-1 CSAFRLAGGTDTQYF
TRBJ2-5 TRBV7-2 CASSLGFTSGEETQYF
TRBJ2-2 TRBV3-1 CASSQVGGVAGKNTGELFF
TRBJ1-1 TRBV15 CATSRGNRNTEAFF
TRBJ1-3 TRBV29-1 CSVDSSGNTIYF
TRBJ1-5 TRBV19 CASSGDSNQPQHF
TRBJ2-1 TRBV28 CASSFASGRGRDEQFF
TRBJ2-7 TRBV28 CASTRQGVYYEQYF
TRBJ1-1 TRBV7-6 CASSLAQGLNTEAFF
TRBJ2-7 TRBV7-2 CASSLGRRGEIYEQYF
TRBJ1-1 TRBV7-9 CASGSTELNTEAFF
TRBJ1-1 TRBV5-1 CASSFRQAARGTEAFF
TRBJ2-5 TRBV29-1 CSVDRTGVESETQYF
TRBJ1-1 TRBV29-1 CSGRTETTEAFF
TRBJ2-5 TRBV6-2/TRBV6-3 CASSYSQDNQETQYF
TRBJ2-5 TRBV2 CASSGGRTQETQYF
TRBJ1-5 TRBV2 CASSDGGDSNQPQHF
TRBJ1-5 TRBV6-1 CASHPPGANQPQHF
TRBJ2-1 TRBV11-3 CASSLGASSYNEQFF
TRBJ2-1 TRBV18 CASSPDIYNEQFF
TRBJ2-5 TRBV5-1 CASSLSGQETQYF
TRBJ1-1 TRBV7-9 CASRAPDAEAFF
TRBJ1-1 TRBV20-1 CSAGRRGTEAFF
TRBJ2-1 TRBV20-1 CSARHLAGVNEQFF
TRBJ2-1 TRBV7-8 CASSGPRLAGVNEQFF
TRBJ1-5 TRBV5-1 CASSLEGERSQPQHF
TRBJ2-1 TRBV19 CASNRGGARNEQFF
TRBJ2-6 TRBV29-1 CSVEVASGANVLTF
TRBJ2-1 TRBV11-2 CASAEGLGYNEQFF
TRBJ2-3 TRBV9 CASSSRGFGTDTQYF
TRBJ1-4 TRBV7-2 CASSPSSGTGGEKLFF
TRBJ2-3 TRBV4-1 CASSQDERLGTDTQYF
TRBJ2-5 TRBV4-1 CASSHRPAGETQYF
TRBJ1-1 TRBV29-1 CSSRTPSDTEAFF
TRBJ1-4 TRBV20-1 CSASGGFPNEKLFF
TRBJ2-7 TRBV6-6 CASSQEAYEQYF
TRBJ2-1 TRBV20-1 CSARDGDPYNEQFF